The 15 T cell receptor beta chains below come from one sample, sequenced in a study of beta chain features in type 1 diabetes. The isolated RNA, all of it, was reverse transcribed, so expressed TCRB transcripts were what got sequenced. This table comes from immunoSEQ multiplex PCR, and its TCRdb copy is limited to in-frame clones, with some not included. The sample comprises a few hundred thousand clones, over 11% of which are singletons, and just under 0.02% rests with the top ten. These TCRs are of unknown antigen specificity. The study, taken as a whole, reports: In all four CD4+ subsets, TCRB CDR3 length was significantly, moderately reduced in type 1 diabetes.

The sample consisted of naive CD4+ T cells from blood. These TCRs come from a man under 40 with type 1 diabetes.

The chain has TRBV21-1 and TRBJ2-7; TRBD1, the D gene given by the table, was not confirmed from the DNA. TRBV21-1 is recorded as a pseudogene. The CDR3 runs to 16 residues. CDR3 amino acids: CASTLPPGQGECEQYF. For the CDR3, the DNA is TGTGCCAGCACCCTCCCTCCAGGACAGGGGGAGTGCGAGCAGTACTTC.

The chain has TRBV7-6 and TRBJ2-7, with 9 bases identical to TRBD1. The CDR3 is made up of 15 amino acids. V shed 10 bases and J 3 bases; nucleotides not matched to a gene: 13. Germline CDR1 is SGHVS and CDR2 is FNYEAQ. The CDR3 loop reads CATSGTGTSLYEQYF. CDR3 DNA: TGTGCCACCTCCGGGACAGGGACCTCTCTCTACGAGCAGTACTTC.

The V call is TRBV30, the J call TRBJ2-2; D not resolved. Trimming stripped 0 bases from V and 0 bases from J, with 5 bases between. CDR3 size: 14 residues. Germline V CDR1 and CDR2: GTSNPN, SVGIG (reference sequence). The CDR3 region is CAWSVQANTGELFF. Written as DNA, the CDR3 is TGTGCCTGGAGTGTACAAGCGAACACCGGGGAGCTGTTTTTT.

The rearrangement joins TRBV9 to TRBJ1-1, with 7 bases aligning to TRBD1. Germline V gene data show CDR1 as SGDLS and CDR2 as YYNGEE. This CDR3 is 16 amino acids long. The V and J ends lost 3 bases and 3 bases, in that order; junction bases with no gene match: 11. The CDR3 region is CASSGPEGARDTEAFF. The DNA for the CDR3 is TGTGCCAGCAGCGGACCTGAGGGGGCGCGGGACACTGAAGCTTTCTTT.

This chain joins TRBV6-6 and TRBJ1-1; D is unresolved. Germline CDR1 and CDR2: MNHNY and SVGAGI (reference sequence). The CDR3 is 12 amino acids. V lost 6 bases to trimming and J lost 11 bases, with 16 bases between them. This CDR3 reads CASSMDREAAFF. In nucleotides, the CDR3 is TGTGCCAGCAGCATGGACCGGGAGGCGGCTTTCTTT.

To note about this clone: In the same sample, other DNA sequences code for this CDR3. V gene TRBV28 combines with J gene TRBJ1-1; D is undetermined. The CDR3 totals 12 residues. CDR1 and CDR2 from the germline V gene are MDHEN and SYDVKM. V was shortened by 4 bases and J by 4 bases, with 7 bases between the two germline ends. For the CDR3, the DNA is TGTGCCAGCAGTTCTCCGGGCACTGAAGCTTTCTTT. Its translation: CASSSPGTEAFF.

Here the CDR3 reads CASSYSKGQGAVGYTF. CDR3 nucleotides: TGTGCCAGCAGTTACTCGAAGGGACAGGGGGCGGTTGGCTACACCTTC. This chain joins TRBV6-5 and TRBJ1-2; 12 nucleotides line up with TRBD1. The CDR3 spans 16 residues. Germline CDR1 MNHEY, CDR2 SVGAGI. J gave up 7 bases and V 0 bases, and 6 bases lay outside the gene matches.

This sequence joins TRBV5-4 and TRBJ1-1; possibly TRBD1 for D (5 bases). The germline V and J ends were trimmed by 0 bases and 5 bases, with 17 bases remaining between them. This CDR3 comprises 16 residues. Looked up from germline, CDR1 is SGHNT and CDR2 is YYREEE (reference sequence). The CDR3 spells CASSLGTAPGVTEAFF. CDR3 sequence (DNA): TGTGCCAGCAGCTTGGGCACCGCTCCGGGGGTGACTGAAGCTTTCTTT. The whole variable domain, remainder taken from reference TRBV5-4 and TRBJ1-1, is ETGVTQSPTHLIKTRGQQVTLRCSSQSGHNTVSWYQQALGQGPQFIFQYYREEENGRGNFPPRFSGLQFPNYSSELNVNALELDDSALYLCASSLGTAPGVTEAFFGQGTRLTVV.

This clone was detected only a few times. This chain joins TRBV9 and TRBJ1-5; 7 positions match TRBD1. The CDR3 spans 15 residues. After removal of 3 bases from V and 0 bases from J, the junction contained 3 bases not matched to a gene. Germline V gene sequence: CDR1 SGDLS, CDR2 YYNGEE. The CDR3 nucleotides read TGTGCCAGCAGCGACACAGGGGATAGCAATCAGCCCCAGCATTTT. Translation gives CASSDTGDSNQPQHF.

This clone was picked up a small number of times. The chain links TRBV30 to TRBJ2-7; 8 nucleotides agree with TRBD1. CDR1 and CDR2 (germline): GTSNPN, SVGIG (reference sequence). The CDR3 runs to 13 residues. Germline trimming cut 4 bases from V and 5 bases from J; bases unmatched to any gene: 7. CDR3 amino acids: CAWTQGAGNEQYF. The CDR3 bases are TGTGCCTGGACCCAGGGGGCAGGGAACGAGCAGTACTTC.

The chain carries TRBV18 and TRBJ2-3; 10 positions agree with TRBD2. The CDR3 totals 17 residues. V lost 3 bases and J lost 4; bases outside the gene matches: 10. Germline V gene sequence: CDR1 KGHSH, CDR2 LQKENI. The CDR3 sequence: CASSPATSGILADTQYF. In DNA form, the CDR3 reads TGTGCCAGCTCACCGGCCACTAGCGGGATTCTCGCAGATACGCAGTATTTT.

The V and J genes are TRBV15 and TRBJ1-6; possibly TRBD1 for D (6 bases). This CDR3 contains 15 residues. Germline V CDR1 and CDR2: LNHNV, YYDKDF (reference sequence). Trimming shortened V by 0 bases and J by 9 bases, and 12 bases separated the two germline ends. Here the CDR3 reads CATSREAGVGSPLHF. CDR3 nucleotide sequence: TGTGCCACCAGCAGAGAGGCAGGGGTAGGTTCACCCCTCCACTTT.

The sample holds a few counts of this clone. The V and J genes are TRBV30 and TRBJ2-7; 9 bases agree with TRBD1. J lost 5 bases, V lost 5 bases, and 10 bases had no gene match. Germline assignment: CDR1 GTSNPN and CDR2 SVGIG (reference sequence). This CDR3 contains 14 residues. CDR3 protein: CAWSRDREWNEQYF. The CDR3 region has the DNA TGTGCCTGGTCTAGGGACAGGGAGTGGAACGAGCAGTACTTC.

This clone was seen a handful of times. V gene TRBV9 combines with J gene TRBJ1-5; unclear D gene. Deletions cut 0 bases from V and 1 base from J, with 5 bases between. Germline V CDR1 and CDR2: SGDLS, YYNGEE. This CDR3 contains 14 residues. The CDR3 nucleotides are TGTGCCAGCAGCGTAGGCCAGAGCAATCAGCCCCAGCATTTT. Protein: CASSVGQSNQPQHF.

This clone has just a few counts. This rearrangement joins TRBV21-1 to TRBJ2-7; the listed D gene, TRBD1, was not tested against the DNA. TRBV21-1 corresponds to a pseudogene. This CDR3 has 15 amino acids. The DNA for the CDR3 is TGTGCCAGCAGCGCCCGACAGGGGAAGCCCTACGAGCAGTACTTC. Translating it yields CASSARQGKPYEQYF.